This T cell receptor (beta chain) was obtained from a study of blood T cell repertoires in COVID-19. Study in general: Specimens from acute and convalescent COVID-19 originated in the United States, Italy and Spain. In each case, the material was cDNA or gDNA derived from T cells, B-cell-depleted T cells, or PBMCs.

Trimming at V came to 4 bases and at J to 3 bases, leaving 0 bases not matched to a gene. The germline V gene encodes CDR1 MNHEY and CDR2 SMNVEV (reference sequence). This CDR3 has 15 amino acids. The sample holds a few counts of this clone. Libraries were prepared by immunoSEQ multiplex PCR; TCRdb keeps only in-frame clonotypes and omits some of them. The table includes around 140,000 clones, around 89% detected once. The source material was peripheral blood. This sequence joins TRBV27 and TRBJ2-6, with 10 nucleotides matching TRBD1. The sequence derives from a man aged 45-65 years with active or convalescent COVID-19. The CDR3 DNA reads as TGTGCCAGCAGTTGGACAGGGGGTGGGGCCAACGTCCTGACTTTC. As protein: CASSWTGGGANVLTF. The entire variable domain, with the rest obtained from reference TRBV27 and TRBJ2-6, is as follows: EAQVTQNPRYLITVTGKKLTVTCSQNMNHEYMSWYRQDPGLGLRQIYYSMNVEVTDKGDVPEGYKVSRKEKRNFPLILESPSPNQTSLYFCASSWTGGGANVLTFGAGSRLTVL.